This TCR beta chain was sequenced for a study of cytomegalovirus exposure and HLA in healthy donors. Ten or more counts support this clone. Generated by immunoSEQ multiplex PCR, the TCRdb table keeps only in-frame clones and is missing some. The sample yields 150,000 to 200,000 clones, around 88% seen once. The CDR3 loop spans 13 amino acids. Deletions cut 0 bases from V and 7 bases from J, with 4 bases between. Germline lookup yields CDR1 MRHNA and CDR2 SNTAGT. The clonotype comes from a young woman in good health and CMV-seronegative. The sequenced material came from PBMCs. This chain joins TRBV6-4 and TRBJ1-6; D is uncertain. CDR3 in amino acids: CASSDSTNSPLHF. The CDR3 DNA is TGTGCCAGCAGTGACTCGACAAATTCACCCCTCCACTTT.